A selection of T cell receptor beta chains follows, all from one sample in a study of naive and memory T cell subsets. Via MiXCR, TCRdb re-called the UMI-ligation and nested PCR reads, giving one row per CDR3 protein. This sample carries 150,000 or so distinct CDR3 sequences, roughly 23% of them seen once, and the ten largest clones take 0.085% to 0.11%. The sequenced material came from naive CD4+ T cells from blood. These receptors originate from a human donor in good health. The CDR3 runs from the conserved cysteine through the conserved F or W. Fields, in order: V gene, J gene, clone size, D gene, CDR3 DNA, CDR3 protein. The D gene is left open where the match is weak. Expanded clones are given a class, and other clones once, few, many or no size at all.

v_call: TRBV5-1
j_call: TRBJ2-3
clone_size: few
d_call: -
cdr3_nt: TGCGCCAGCAGCCTACAAGCGGTCCGGGATACGCAGTATTTT
cdr3_aa: CASSLQAVRDTQYF

v_call: TRBV6-1
j_call: TRBJ1-1
clone_size: -
d_call: -
cdr3_nt: TGTGCCAGCAGACTGACCTGGACTGAAGCTTTCTTT
cdr3_aa: CASRLTWTEAFF

v_call: TRBV7-3
j_call: TRBJ2-5
clone_size: -
d_call: -
cdr3_nt: TGTGCCAGCAGCTTAACGGGACTCACCCAAGAGACCCAGTACTTC
cdr3_aa: CASSLTGLTQETQYF

v_call: TRBV18
j_call: TRBJ2-1
clone_size: few
d_call: TRBD1
cdr3_nt: TGTGCCAGCTCACCACCAACGACGGATAGGGGGCAGGAGCAGTTCTTC
cdr3_aa: CASSPPTTDRGQEQFF

v_call: TRBV6-1
j_call: TRBJ2-1
clone_size: few
d_call: -
cdr3_nt: TGTGCCAGCAGTGAATTCCGGGGAATCAATGAGCAGTTCTTC
cdr3_aa: CASSEFRGINEQFF

v_call: TRBV18
j_call: TRBJ2-1
clone_size: -
d_call: -
cdr3_nt: TGTGCCAGCTCACCACGCAGGGCGGACAATGAGCAGTTCTTC
cdr3_aa: CASSPRRADNEQFF

v_call: TRBV5-5
j_call: TRBJ1-5
clone_size: -
d_call: -
cdr3_nt: TGTGCCAGCAGCGCTCCCCCGGCAGATAGCAATCAGCCCCAGCATTTT
cdr3_aa: CASSAPPADSNQPQHF

v_call: TRBV7-2
j_call: TRBJ2-1
clone_size: few
d_call: -
cdr3_nt: TGTGCCAGCAGCCTCCAGGGGGGTTCCTACAATGAGCAGTTCTTC
cdr3_aa: CASSLQGGSYNEQFF

v_call: TRBV12-3/TRBV12-4
j_call: TRBJ2-5
clone_size: -
d_call: TRBD2
cdr3_nt: TGTGCCAGCAGCGAAAAGCGGGAGGCGGAGACCCAGTACTTC
cdr3_aa: CASSEKREAETQYF

v_call: TRBV20-1
j_call: TRBJ2-3
clone_size: -
d_call: TRBD2
cdr3_nt: TGCAGTGCTCCTACCGGGACTAGCGGGAGGTCACAGTATTTT
cdr3_aa: CSAPTGTSGRSQYF

v_call: TRBV11-2
j_call: TRBJ1-5
clone_size: few
d_call: TRBD1
cdr3_nt: TGTGCCAGCAGCCGGACAGGGCAACAGCCCCAGCATTTT
cdr3_aa: CASSRTGQQPQHF

v_call: TRBV20-1
j_call: TRBJ2-3
clone_size: many
d_call: TRBD2
cdr3_nt: TGCAGTGCCCAGACTAGCGGTAGCACAGATACGCAGTATTTT
cdr3_aa: CSAQTSGSTDTQYF

v_call: TRBV18
j_call: TRBJ2-5
clone_size: -
d_call: -
cdr3_nt: TGTGCCAGCTCACCACCTGGGACTCGGGAGACCCAGTACTTC
cdr3_aa: CASSPPGTRETQYF

v_call: TRBV28
j_call: TRBJ2-1
clone_size: -
d_call: TRBD2
cdr3_nt: TGTGCCAGCAGTTCCCCCGGAGGGGCTAGCGGGAGGGCCTACAATGAGCAGTTCTTC
cdr3_aa: CASSSPGGASGRAYNEQFF

v_call: TRBV10-3
j_call: TRBJ2-7
clone_size: -
d_call: -
cdr3_nt: TGTGCCATCAGTGGGCGCGCGGGCTCCTACGAGCAGAACTTC
cdr3_aa: CAISGRAGSYEQNF